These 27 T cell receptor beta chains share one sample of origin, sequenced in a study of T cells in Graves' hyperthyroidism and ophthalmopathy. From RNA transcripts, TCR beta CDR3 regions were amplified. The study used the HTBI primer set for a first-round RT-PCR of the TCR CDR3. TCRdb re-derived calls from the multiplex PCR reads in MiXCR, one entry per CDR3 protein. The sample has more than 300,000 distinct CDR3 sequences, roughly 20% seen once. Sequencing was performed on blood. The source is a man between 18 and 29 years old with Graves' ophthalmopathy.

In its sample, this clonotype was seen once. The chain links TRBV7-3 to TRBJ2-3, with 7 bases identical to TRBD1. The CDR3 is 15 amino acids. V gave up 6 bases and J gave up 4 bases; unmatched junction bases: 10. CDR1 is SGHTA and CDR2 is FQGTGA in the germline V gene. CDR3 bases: TGTGCCAGCAGATCCGGACAGGCCTTCCCAGATACGCAGTATTTT. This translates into CASRSGQAFPDTQYF.

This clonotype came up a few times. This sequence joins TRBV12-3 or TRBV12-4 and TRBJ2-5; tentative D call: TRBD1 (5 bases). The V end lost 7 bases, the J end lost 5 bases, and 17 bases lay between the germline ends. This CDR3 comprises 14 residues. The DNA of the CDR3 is TGTGCCAGCACCCATGGGGCGAGGATGGAGACCCAGTACTTC. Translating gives CASTHGARMETQYF.

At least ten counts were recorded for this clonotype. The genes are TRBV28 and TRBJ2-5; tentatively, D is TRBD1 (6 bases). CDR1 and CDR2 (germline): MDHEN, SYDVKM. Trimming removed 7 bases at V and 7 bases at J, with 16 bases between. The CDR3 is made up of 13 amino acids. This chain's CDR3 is CASTPRGHRTQYF. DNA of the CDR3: TGTGCCAGCACCCCCCGGGGACACAGGACCCAGTACTTC.

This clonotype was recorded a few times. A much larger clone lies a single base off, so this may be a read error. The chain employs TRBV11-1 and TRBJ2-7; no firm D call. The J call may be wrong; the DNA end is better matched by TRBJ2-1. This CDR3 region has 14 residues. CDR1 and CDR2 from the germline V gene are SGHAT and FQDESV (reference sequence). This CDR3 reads CASSLMSHRYEQFF. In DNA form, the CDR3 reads TGTGCCAGCAGCTTAATGAGCCATCGCTACGAGCAGTTCTTC.

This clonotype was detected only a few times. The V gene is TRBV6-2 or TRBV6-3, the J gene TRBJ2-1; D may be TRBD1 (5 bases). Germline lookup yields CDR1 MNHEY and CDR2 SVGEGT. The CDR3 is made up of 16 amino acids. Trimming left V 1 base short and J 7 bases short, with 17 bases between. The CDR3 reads CASSYFGQGSENEQFF. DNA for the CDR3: TGTGCCAGCAGTTACTTCGGGCAGGGAAGTGAGAATGAGCAGTTCTTC.

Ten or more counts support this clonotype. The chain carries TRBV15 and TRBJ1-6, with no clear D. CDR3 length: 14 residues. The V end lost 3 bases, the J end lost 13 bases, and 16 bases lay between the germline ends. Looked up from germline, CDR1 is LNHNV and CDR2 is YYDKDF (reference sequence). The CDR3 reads CATSSRRGIWPLHF. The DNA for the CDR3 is TGTGCCACCAGCAGCCGACGGGGTATTTGGCCCCTCCACTTT. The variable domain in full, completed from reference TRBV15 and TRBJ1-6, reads DAMVIQNPRYQVTQFGKPVTLSCSQTLNHNVMYWYQQKSSQAPKLLFHYYDKDFNNEADTPDNFQSRRPNTSFCFLDIRSPGLGDTAMYLCATSSRRGIWPLHFGNGTRLTVT.

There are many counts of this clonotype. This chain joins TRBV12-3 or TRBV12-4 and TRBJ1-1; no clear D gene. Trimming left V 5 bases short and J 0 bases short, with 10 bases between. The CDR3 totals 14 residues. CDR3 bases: TGTGCCAGCAGTCCCACGGCCCTGAACACTGAAGCTTTCTTT. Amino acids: CASSPTALNTEAFF.

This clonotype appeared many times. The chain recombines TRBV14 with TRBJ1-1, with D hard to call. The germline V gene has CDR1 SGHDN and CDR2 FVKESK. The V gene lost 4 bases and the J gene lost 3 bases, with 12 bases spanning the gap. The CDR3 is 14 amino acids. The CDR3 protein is CASSPKSGYTEAFF. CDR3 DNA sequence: TGTGCCAGCAGCCCCAAATCTGGGTACACTGAAGCTTTCTTT.

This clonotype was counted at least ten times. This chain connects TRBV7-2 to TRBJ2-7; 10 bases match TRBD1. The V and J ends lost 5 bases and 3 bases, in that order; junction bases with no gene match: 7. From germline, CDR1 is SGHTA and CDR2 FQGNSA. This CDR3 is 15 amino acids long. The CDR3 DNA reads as TGTGCCAGCAGCCCGCAAGGACAGGGGGTCTACGAGCAGTACTTC. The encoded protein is CASSPQGQGVYEQYF.

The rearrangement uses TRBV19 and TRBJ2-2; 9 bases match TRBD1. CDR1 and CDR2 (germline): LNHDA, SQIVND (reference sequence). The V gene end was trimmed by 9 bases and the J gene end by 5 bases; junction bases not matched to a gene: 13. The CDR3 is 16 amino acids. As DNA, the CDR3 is TGTGCCAGCGGGACAGGGACCACTCGAAGGACCGGGGAGCTGTTTTTT. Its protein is CASGTGTTRRTGELFF. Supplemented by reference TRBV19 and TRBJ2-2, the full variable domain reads DGGITQSPKYLFRKEGQNVTLSCEQNLNHDAMYWYRQDPGQGLRLIYYSQIVNDFQKGDIAEGYSVSREKKESFPLTVTSAQKNPTAFYLCASGTGTTRRTGELFFGEGSRLTVL.

This CDR3 reads CAISEGQEGNTEAFF. The CDR3 DNA is TGTGCCATCAGTGAAGGGCAGGAGGGGAACACTGAAGCTTTCTTT. The chain combines TRBV10-3 with TRBJ1-1; D is uncertain. CDR3 size: 15 residues. Trimming took 3 bases from V and 1 from J, leaving 12 bases between them. The germline gives CDR1 ENHRY, CDR2 SYGVKD.

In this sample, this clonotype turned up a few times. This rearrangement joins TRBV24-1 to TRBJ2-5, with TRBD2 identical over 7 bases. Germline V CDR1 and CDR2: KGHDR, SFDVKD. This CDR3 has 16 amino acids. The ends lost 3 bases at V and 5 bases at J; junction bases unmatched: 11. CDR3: CATSDSSGPTRETQYF. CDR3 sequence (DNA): TGTGCCACCAGTGATAGTAGCGGGCCCACTCGGGAGACCCAGTACTTC.

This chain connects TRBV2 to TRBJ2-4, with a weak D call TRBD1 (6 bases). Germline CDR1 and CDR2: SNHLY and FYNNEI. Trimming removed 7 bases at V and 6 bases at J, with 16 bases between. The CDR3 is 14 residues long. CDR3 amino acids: CASIGGGPRNIQYF. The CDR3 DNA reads TGTGCCAGCATAGGTGGGGGCCCAAGAAACATTCAGTACTTC.

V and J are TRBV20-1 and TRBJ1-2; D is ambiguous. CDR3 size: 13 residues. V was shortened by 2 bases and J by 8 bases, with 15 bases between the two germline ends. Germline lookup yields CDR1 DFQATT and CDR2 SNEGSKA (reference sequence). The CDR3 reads CSARRETNGGYTF. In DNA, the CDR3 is TGCAGTGCTAGACGGGAGACCAACGGGGGCTACACCTTC.

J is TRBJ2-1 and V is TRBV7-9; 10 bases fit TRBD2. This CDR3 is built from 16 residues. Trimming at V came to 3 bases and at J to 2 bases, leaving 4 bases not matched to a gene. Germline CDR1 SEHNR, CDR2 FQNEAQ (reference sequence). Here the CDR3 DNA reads TGTGCCAGCAGCTTTAGCGGGGGGCCTCCCTACAATGAGCAGTTCTTC. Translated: CASSFSGGPPYNEQFF.

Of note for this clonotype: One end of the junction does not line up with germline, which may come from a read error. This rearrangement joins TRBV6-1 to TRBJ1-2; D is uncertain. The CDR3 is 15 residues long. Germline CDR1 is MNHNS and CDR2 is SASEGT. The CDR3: CASSQVAGFGYGYTF. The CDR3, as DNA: TGCGCCAGCAGCCAAGTTGCAGGCTTTGGGTATGGCTACACCTTC.

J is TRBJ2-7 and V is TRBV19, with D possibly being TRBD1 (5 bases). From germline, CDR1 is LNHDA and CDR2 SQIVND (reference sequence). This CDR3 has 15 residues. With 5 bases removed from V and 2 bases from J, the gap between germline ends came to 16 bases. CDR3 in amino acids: CASSPSAAGTYEQYF. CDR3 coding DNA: TGTGCCAGTAGTCCATCGGCCGCAGGGACCTACGAGCAGTACTTC.

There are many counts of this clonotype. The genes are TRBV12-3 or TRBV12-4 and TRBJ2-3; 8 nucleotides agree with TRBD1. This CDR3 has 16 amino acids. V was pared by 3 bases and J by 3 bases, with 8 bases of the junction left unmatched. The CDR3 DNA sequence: TGTGCCAGCAGTTTTGGGCAGGGGGCGCGAACAGATACGCAGTATTTT. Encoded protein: CASSFGQGARTDTQYF.

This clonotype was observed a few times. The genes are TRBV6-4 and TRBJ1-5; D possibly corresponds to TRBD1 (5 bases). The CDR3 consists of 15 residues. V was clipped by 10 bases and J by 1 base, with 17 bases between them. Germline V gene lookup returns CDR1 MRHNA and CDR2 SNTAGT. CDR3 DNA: TGTGCCACCCGAGCTCGGCGGGGCAGCAATCAGCCCCAGCATTTT. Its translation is CATRARRGSNQPQHF.

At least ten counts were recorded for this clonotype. This chain's CDR3 is CASEVFFGGRNTEAFF. The CDR3 region has the DNA TGTGCCAGCGAGGTGTTTTTTGGGGGAAGGAACACTGAAGCTTTCTTT. This rearrangement joins TRBV6-1 to TRBJ1-1; D perhaps matches TRBD1 (5 bases). The length of the CDR3 is 16 residues. Germline V gene data show CDR1 as MNHNS and CDR2 as SASEGT. With 8 bases removed from V and 1 base from J, the gap between germline ends came to 20 bases.

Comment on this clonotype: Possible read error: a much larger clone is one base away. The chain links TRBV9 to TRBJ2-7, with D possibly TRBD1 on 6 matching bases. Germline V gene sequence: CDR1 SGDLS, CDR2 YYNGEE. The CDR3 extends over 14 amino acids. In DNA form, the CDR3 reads TGTGCCAGCAGCGTAGGCAGGGGTTCCTACGGGCAGTACTTC. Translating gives CASSVGRGSYGQYF.

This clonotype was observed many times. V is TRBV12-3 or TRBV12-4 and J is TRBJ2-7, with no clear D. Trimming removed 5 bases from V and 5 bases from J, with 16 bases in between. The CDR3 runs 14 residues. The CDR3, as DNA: TGTGCCAGCAGTCTCCTGTCCGATCGGGACGAGCAGTACTTC. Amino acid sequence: CASSLLSDRDEQYF.

The CDR3 DNA follows: TGTGCCAGCAGAGAGGGACAGGGGTTCGGTCAGCCCCAGCATTTT. This gives the protein CASREGQGFGQPQHF. The V and J genes are TRBV6-2 or TRBV6-3 and TRBJ1-5; TRBD1 aligns across 10 bases. The CDR3 is 15 residues long. The germline V gene encodes CDR1 MNHEY and CDR2 SVGEGT. V was clipped by 6 bases and J by 6 bases; unmatched bases: 8.

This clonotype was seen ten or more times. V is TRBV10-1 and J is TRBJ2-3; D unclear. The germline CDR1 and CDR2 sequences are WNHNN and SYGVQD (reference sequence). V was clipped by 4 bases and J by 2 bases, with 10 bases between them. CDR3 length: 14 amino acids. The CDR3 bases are TGCGCCAGCAGTGGAACAGACTCCACAGATACGCAGTATTTT. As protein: CASSGTDSTDTQYF.

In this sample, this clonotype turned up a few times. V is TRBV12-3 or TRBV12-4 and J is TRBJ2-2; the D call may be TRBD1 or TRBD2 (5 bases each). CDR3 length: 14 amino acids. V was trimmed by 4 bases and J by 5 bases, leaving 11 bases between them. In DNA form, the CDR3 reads TGTGCCAGCAGTTGGGACGGGGAAACCGGGGAGCTGTTTTTT. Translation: CASSWDGETGELFF.

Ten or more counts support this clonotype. The CDR3 DNA follows: TGTGCCAGCAAACCAGACAGGGTGGGAGCCCAGTACTTC. It encodes CASKPDRVGAQYF. The chain combines TRBV2 with TRBJ2-5; 7 bases align to TRBD1. The V and J ends lost 7 bases and 9 bases, in that order; junction bases with no gene match: 11. Germline V gene sequence: CDR1 SNHLY, CDR2 FYNNEI. This CDR3 contains 13 residues. The full variable domain, completed using reference TRBV2 and TRBJ2-5, is EPEVTQTPSHQVTQMGQEVILRCVPISNHLYFYWYRQILGQKVEFLVSFYNNEISEKSEIFDDQFSVERPDGSNFTLKIRSTKLEDSAMYFCASKPDRVGAQYFGPGTRLLVL.

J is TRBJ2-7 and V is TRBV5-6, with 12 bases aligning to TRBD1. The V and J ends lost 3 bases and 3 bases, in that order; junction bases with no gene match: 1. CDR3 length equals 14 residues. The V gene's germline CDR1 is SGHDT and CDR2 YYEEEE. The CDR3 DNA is TGTGCCAGCAGCTGGGACAGGGGGCTCTACGAGCAGTACTTC. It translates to CASSWDRGLYEQYF.